This T cell receptor beta chain was sequenced for a study of OX40 agonist ivuxolimab in advanced cancers. For the study at large: Aged about 20 to 85 with a mean of 60 years, they were less than 90% male. Study conclusions and caveats: Researchers did not establish what antigens the expanded peripheral T cells target.

The CDR3 is made up of 15 amino acids. Germline CDR1 is SGHRS and CDR2 is YFSETQ. V was pared by 0 bases and J by 6 bases, with 13 bases between. Concerning this clone: Its antigen remains unidentified.

The method was immunoSEQ multiplex PCR; TCRdb's version includes in-frame clones alone and lacks a portion of them. The table has about 73,000 clones, about 85% seen once. The chain carries TRBV5-1 and TRBJ1-5; D perhaps matches TRBD1 (5 bases). Sequencing used CD4+ or CD8+ T cells sorted from blood, obtained in a trial of the OX40 agonist ivuxolimab. This clonotype originated in an adult with an advanced solid tumor such as melanoma, head and neck, liver or kidney cancer. The CDR3 nucleotides read TGCGCCAGCAGCTTGGCCGGCGGGGACGGTCAGCCCCAGCATTTT. This gives the protein CASSLAGGDGQPQHF.